This T cell receptor (beta chain) was sequenced for a study of blood T cell repertoires in COVID-19. The overall study: Whether acute or convalescent, the COVID-19 samples came from the United States, Italy and Spain.

V lost 0 bases to trimming and J lost 4 bases, with 6 bases between them. Germline V gene sequence: CDR1 KGHSH, CDR2 LQKENI. The CDR3 extends over 13 amino acids. About this clone: This CDR3 is also generated by other DNA sequences in the sample.

In the source study's methods: Quantification of nucleated cells was approximated via reference gene primer amplification. Repertoires were generated with immunoSEQ multiplex PCR, while TCRdb's copy carries only in-frame clones and drops some. D and trimming come from the DNA, and the V and J calls and clone size come from that table. The table records tens of thousands of clones, roughly 87% of them present only once. The receptor was isolated from a woman older than 75 with active COVID-19. The gene calls are TRBV18 and TRBJ1-1, with a weak D call TRBD1 (6 bases). The sequencing input was peripheral blood. This CDR3 is CASSPPGGTEAFF. CDR3 nucleotides: TGTGCCAGCTCACCACCAGGGGGCACTGAAGCTTTCTTT.